A single sample is the source of the 31 T cell receptor beta chains below, sequenced in a study of T cells after yellow fever vaccination. TCRdb re-derived calls from the 5' RACE reads in MiXCR, one entry per CDR3 protein. The data hold about 400,000 distinct CDR3 sequences, with roughly 10% observed a single time. This material consisted of PBMCs, taken on the day of the first yellow fever vaccination. The receptors were gathered from a man aged 18 to 35 who received the YFV17D yellow fever vaccine.

This CDR3 reads CASSEASDGNIQYF. The CDR3 DNA reads TGTGCCAGCAGTGAAGCCTCGGATGGAAACATTCAGTACTTC. This chain uses TRBV6-1 with TRBJ2-4; D gene uncertain. Per the germline V gene, CDR1 is MNHNS and CDR2 is SASEGT. The length of the CDR3 is 14 residues. V lost 0 bases, J lost 6 bases, and 9 bases lay in between.

This clonotype was seen a handful of times. This sequence joins TRBV29-1 and TRBJ2-5; D might be TRBD2 (6 bases). Germline V gene data show CDR1 as SQVTM and CDR2 as ANQGSEA. This CDR3 is built from 11 residues. The germline V and J ends were trimmed by 6 bases and 5 bases, with 10 bases remaining between them. The CDR3 here is CSVGDWETQYF. The DNA of the CDR3 is TGCAGCGTGGGGGACTGGGAGACCCAGTACTTC.

This clonotype has at least ten counts. The rearrangement uses TRBV9 and TRBJ2-5; weak D call: TRBD1 (5 bases). This CDR3 has 14 amino acids. Germline CDR1 and CDR2: SGDLS and YYNGEE. With 4 bases removed from V and 4 bases from J, the gap between germline ends came to 14 bases. For the CDR3, the DNA is TGTGCCAGCAGCCCCCGGACACGGACAGAGACCCAGTACTTC. Its protein product is CASSPRTRTETQYF.

This clonotype has a handful of counts. The chain combines TRBV24-1 with TRBJ2-1, with TRBD2 matching 8 bases. Germline V gene sequence: CDR1 KGHDR, CDR2 SFDVKD. This CDR3 region has 13 residues. Losses at the gene ends were 7 bases for V and 8 bases for J; bases not matched to a gene: 6. CDR3 sequence (DNA): TGTGCCACCAGGAGCGGGGGAATGGATGAGCAGTTCTTC. Its translation is CATRSGGMDEQFF.

This clonotype has only a few counts. The rearrangement uses TRBV7-2 and TRBJ2-7, with TRBD1 as a possible D gene (6 bases). There are 14 residues in the CDR3. Germline CDR1 reads SGHTA; CDR2 reads FQGNSA. V lost 5 bases to trimming and J lost 2 bases, with 13 bases between them. Here the CDR3 reads CASSPRQVTYEQYF. The CDR3 DNA reads TGTGCCAGCAGCCCGAGACAGGTTACCTACGAGCAGTACTTC.

The count of this clonotype is one. This chain joins TRBV29-1 and TRBJ2-5; TRBD2 might be the D (5 bases). The CDR3 covers 12 residues. The germline V gene has CDR1 SQVTM and CDR2 ANQGSEA. V dropped 1 base and J dropped 5 bases, with 8 bases sitting between them. CDR3 sequence (DNA): TGCAGCGTTGAAGGCGGCGGGGAGACCCAGTACTTC. As protein: CSVEGGGETQYF.

This sequence joins TRBV4-3 and TRBJ1-5; a weak D match, TRBD1 (6 bases). The CDR3 has 15 amino acids. Trimming took off 2 bases at V and 7 bases at J, with 15 bases between the two ends. Per germline, CDR1 LGHNA and CDR2 YSLEER. CDR3 nucleotides: TGCGCCAGCAGCCAAAAATCGGGGGCCGGCCAGCCCCAGCATTTT. It yields the protein CASSQKSGAGQPQHF.

This clonotype was counted a few times. V is TRBV4-3 and J is TRBJ1-1; D may be TRBD1 (6 bases). CDR1 LGHNA and CDR2 YSLEER come from the germline V gene. V dropped 0 bases and J dropped 9 bases, with 17 bases sitting between them. The CDR3 spans 15 residues. CDR3 nucleotide sequence: TGCGCCAGCAGCCAAGAATCAGGACAGATCTTGAAAGCTTTCTTT. This sequence encodes CASSQESGQILKAFF.

The rearrangement uses TRBV18 and TRBJ1-5, with D hard to call. This CDR3 is built from 15 residues. Germline CDR1 reads KGHSH; CDR2 reads LQKENI. Between the trimmed V and J ends, which lost 3 bases and 3 bases, there was a span of 12 bases. The CDR3 loop is CASSPSARNNQPQHF. The CDR3 DNA is TGTGCCAGCTCACCCTCCGCCCGGAACAATCAGCCCCAGCATTTT.

This clonotype was recorded a few times. The V gene is TRBV20-1, the J gene TRBJ1-1; D may be TRBD1 (5 bases). The germline V gene encodes CDR1 DFQATT and CDR2 SNEGSKA (reference sequence). Trimming removed 1 base from V and 0 bases from J, with 9 bases in between. The CDR3 is made up of 14 amino acids. The CDR3 loop is CSARAGSMNTEAFF. In nucleotides, the CDR3 is TGCAGTGCTAGAGCAGGGTCCATGAACACTGAAGCTTTCTTT.

This clonotype was observed a few times. The gene calls are TRBV3-1 and TRBJ2-3, with 8 bases identical to TRBD2. This CDR3 is built from 17 residues. Germline CDR1 and CDR2: LGHDT and YNNKEL (reference sequence). Trimming took 0 bases from V and 2 from J; bases not matched to a gene: 7. The DNA of the CDR3 is TGTGCCAGCAGCCAAGATACCTTAGCGGGGTACACAGATACGCAGTATTTT. Protein sequence: CASSQDTLAGYTDTQYF.

V gene TRBV6-1 combines with J gene TRBJ2-2; D uncertain. The length of the CDR3 is 14 residues. Trimming stripped 6 bases from V and 1 base from J, with 9 bases between. CDR1 is MNHNS, CDR2 SASEGT, per germline. CDR3 DNA: TGTGCCAGCAGACCCCCGGGGAACACCGGGGAGCTGTTTTTT. The encoded protein is CASRPPGNTGELFF.

The J gene is TRBJ2-5, the V gene TRBV3-1, with D perhaps given as TRBD1 or TRBD2 (5 bases each). The CDR3 spans 16 residues. V shed 0 bases and J shed 3 bases, with 14 bases lying between them. Per germline, CDR1 LGHDT and CDR2 YNNKEL (reference sequence). The CDR3: CASSQEPGRGEETQYF. For the CDR3, the DNA is TGTGCCAGCAGCCAAGAACCAGGCCGGGGCGAAGAGACCCAGTACTTC.

This clonotype was found a few times. The chain combines TRBV7-3 with TRBJ1-5, with D possibly TRBD1 on 5 matching bases. V lost 6 bases and J 6 bases, leaving 12 bases between the germline ends. This CDR3 contains 13 residues. Germline-derived CDR1 and CDR2 are SGHTA and FQGTGA. The CDR3 nucleotides are TGTGCCAGCAGTTACGGGAGGGGTCAGCCCCAGCATTTT. This codes for CASSYGRGQPQHF.

This clonotype was seen many times. The chain combines TRBV20-1 with TRBJ1-5, with D possibly matching TRBD1 (5 bases). V was trimmed by 4 bases and J by 6 bases, leaving 13 bases between them. This CDR3 has 13 amino acids. Per germline, CDR1 DFQATT and CDR2 SNEGSKA (reference sequence). The DNA of the CDR3 is TGCAGTGCTAATCAGGGACTCGGTCAGCCCCAGCATTTT. Its translation: CSANQGLGQPQHF.

The table lists this clonotype with a few counts. The rearrangement links TRBV3-1 to TRBJ1-1; TRBD1 might be the D (5 bases). V was shortened by 2 bases and J by 9 bases, with 13 bases between the two germline ends. CDR3 length: 13 amino acids. Germline V CDR1 and CDR2: LGHDT, YNNKEL (reference sequence). This chain's CDR3 is CASSQSSAGQAFF. In DNA form, the CDR3 reads TGTGCCAGCAGCCAAAGTTCGGCAGGGCAAGCTTTCTTT.

The chain carries TRBV2 and TRBJ2-2; maybe TRBD2 (5 bases). V was pared by 4 bases and J by 6 bases, with 24 bases between. Germline V lookup: CDR1 SNHLY, CDR2 FYNNEI. The CDR3 consists of 18 residues. In nucleotides, the CDR3 is TGTGCCAGCAGTGTGTTGGGCAGTACAGCAGACGGGGCCGGGGAGCTGTTTTTT. Amino acids: CASSVLGSTADGAGELFF.

The V and J genes are TRBV12-3 or TRBV12-4 and TRBJ1-2, with TRBD1 matching over 10 bases. CDR3 length: 12 residues. V dropped 6 bases and J dropped 8; count of bases not matched to a gene: 3. CDR3 sequence: CASRGQGEGYTF. The CDR3 region has the DNA TGTGCCAGCAGAGGACAGGGGGAAGGCTACACCTTC.

V gene TRBV11-1 combines with J gene TRBJ1-3; D is undetermined. The CDR3 is 17 residues long. The ends were cut back, 3 bases at V and 1 base at J, with 16 bases in the middle. The germline CDR1 and CDR2 sequences are SGHAT and FQDESV (reference sequence). CDR3 bases: TGTGCCAGCAGCTTTCGAATCGCCCGTACATCTGGAAACACCATATATTTT. Its translation: CASSFRIARTSGNTIYF. Full variable domain (remainder filled in from reference TRBV11-1 and TRBJ1-3): EAEVAQSPRYKITEKSQAVAFWCDPISGHATLYWYRQILGQGPELLVQFQDESVVDDSQLPKDRFSAERLKGVDSTLKIQPAELGDSAMYLCASSFRIARTSGNTIYFGEGSWLTVV.

This clonotype was seen a few times. This chain connects TRBV4-1 to TRBJ1-2; TRBD1 matches 7 bases. This CDR3 has 14 amino acids. Germline loops: CDR1 MGHRA, CDR2 YSYEKL. The junction had 2 bases not matched to a gene; V was cut back by 1 base and J by 3 bases. The CDR3: CASSQVGTDYGYTF. Here the CDR3 DNA reads TGCGCCAGCAGCCAAGTCGGGACAGACTATGGCTACACCTTC.

The table lists this clonotype with many counts. The chain uses TRBV20-1 and TRBJ2-2; D uncertain. The germline CDR1 and CDR2 sequences are DFQATT and SNEGSKA (reference sequence). V was cut by 3 bases and J by 1 base, with 15 bases left in between. The CDR3 is 16 amino acids. The CDR3 nucleotides are TGCAGTGCTAGGCAGGCCGGTATGATGAACACCGGGGAGCTGTTTTTT. Translating it yields CSARQAGMMNTGELFF.

The sample holds many counts of this clonotype. This chain joins TRBV3-1 and TRBJ2-7; D gene unclear. The CDR3 runs 16 residues. In germline, CDR1 is LGHDT, CDR2 YNNKEL (reference sequence). Trimming removed 1 base at V and 1 base at J, with 14 bases between. The CDR3 protein is CASSQGKARFSYEQYF. The CDR3 DNA follows: TGTGCCAGCAGCCAAGGGAAGGCCCGGTTTTCCTACGAGCAGTACTTC.

This clonotype has a handful of counts. The chain joins TRBV11-2 to TRBJ1-4; D uncertain. Trimming left V 1 base short and J 7 bases short, with 10 bases between. The CDR3 covers 14 residues. CDR1 and CDR2 from the germline V gene are SGHAT and FQNNGV. CDR3 sequence: CASSLVENGEKLFF. As DNA, the CDR3 is TGTGCCAGCAGCTTAGTGGAGAATGGTGAAAAACTGTTTTTT. The complete variable domain, with remaining parts taken from reference TRBV11-2 and TRBJ1-4, reads EAGVAQSPRYKIIEKRQSVAFWCNPISGHATLYWYQQILGQGPKLLIQFQNNGVVDDSQLPKDRFSAERLKGVDSTLKIQPAKLEDSAVYLCASSLVENGEKLFFGSGTQLSVL.

The chain joins TRBV4-1 to TRBJ2-7; 10 nucleotides match TRBD2. CDR1 and CDR2 from the germline V gene are MGHRA and YSYEKL. V trimming: 4 bases; J trimming: 2 bases; junction bases outside the gene matches: 8. CDR3 length: 16 residues. The CDR3 region is CASSLSSGGLTYEQYF. The CDR3 nucleotides are TGCGCCAGCAGCCTATCTAGCGGGGGTTTGACCTACGAGCAGTACTTC.

This clonotype was seen only a few times. The chain has TRBV7-9 and TRBJ1-1; tentative D call: TRBD1 (6 bases). The germline gives CDR1 SEHNR, CDR2 FQNEAQ (reference sequence). V lost 1 base, J lost 4 bases, and 13 bases lay in between. The CDR3 covers 15 residues. CDR3 protein: CASSLVWGQATEAFF. DNA of the CDR3: TGTGCCAGCAGCTTAGTGTGGGGGCAGGCCACTGAAGCTTTCTTT.

The chain recombines TRBV28 with TRBJ2-3, with D maybe TRBD2 (6 bases). This CDR3 contains 16 residues. V shed 1 base and J shed 2 bases, with 13 bases lying between them. From germline, CDR1 is MDHEN and CDR2 SYDVKM. CDR3 sequence reads: CASSLSRRGLTDTQYF. CDR3 bases: TGTGCCAGCAGTTTATCTAGACGGGGACTCACAGATACGCAGTATTTT.

The rearrangement links TRBV7-9 to TRBJ1-2; D is unresolved. The CDR3 spans 13 residues. Between the trimmed V and J ends, which lost 4 bases and 0 bases, there was a span of 6 bases. Germline loops: CDR1 SEHNR, CDR2 FQNEAQ (reference sequence). CDR3 bases: TGTGCCAGCAGCTCGGATGCTAACTATGGCTACACCTTC. Its translation is CASSSDANYGYTF. Full variable domain (rest looked up from reference TRBV7-9 and TRBJ1-2): DTGVSQNPRHKITKRGQNVTFRCDPISEHNRLYWYRQTLGQGPEFLTYFQNEAQLEKSRLLSDRFSAERPKGSFSTLEIQRTEQGDSAMYLCASSSDANYGYTFGSGTRLTVV.

As DNA, the CDR3 is TGTGCCAGCAGGACCAGGGCTATATCCTACAATGAGCAGTTCTTC. Amino acid sequence: CASRTRAISYNEQFF. V and J are TRBV6-1 and TRBJ2-1, with D maybe TRBD1 (5 bases). The CDR3 length is 15 residues. From germline, CDR1 is MNHNS and CDR2 SASEGT. The V gene lost 6 bases and the J gene lost 1 base, with 13 bases spanning the gap.

This clonotype has just a few counts. The chain is built from TRBV5-1 and TRBJ2-3; 8 bases match TRBD2. The CDR3 sequence is 14 residues long. Germline CDR1 and CDR2: SGHRS and YFSETQ. Trimming removed 0 bases from V and 10 bases from J; junction bases left unmatched: 7. The CDR3 protein is CASSLAGVAGPQYF. DNA for the CDR3: TGCGCCAGCAGCTTGGCGGGGGTAGCGGGGCCGCAGTATTTT.

The CDR3 here is CASSLGGGSGNTIYF. In DNA form, the CDR3 reads TGTGCCAGCAGTTTAGGGGGGGGCTCTGGAAACACCATATATTTT. J is TRBJ1-3 and V is TRBV28, with a possible D match to TRBD1 (5 bases). Between the trimmed V and J ends, which lost 2 bases and 0 bases, there was a span of 8 bases. This CDR3 contains 15 residues. CDR1 is MDHEN, CDR2 SYDVKM, per germline.

In its sample, this clonotype was seen a few times. The V call is TRBV28, the J call TRBJ1-1; D may be TRBD1 (5 bases). Germline lookup yields CDR1 MDHEN and CDR2 SYDVKM. The CDR3 sequence is 13 residues long. V lost 8 bases to trimming and J lost 5 bases, with 15 bases between them. CDR3 sequence reads: CASAARRGTEAFF. The CDR3 nucleotides read TGTGCCAGCGCCGCGCGGCGGGGGACTGAAGCTTTCTTT.